Each of the 15 T cell receptor beta chains below was sequenced from the same sample in a study of T-cell reconstitution after alpha-beta-depleted transplantation in children. Unique molecular identifiers were incorporated when the TCRbeta library was constructed. Each CDR3 protein gets one entry after TCRdb re-called the PCR reads with MiXCR. The sample lists 9,000 or so distinct CDR3 sequences, 11% to 15% occurring once. The material sequenced was PBMCs, mostly from graft donor cells, taken 60 days after TCRalphabeta/CD19-depleted stem cell transplant. These receptors originate from a male patient younger than 18 who had a stem cell transplant for acute lymphoblastic leukemia, so the T cells may come from the graft donor.

Written as DNA, the CDR3 is TGTGCCAGTAGTCCCTTCCGGGGGGGAGAGGCGACAGATACGCAGTATTTT. Translating it yields CASSPFRGGEATDTQYF. V usage is TRBV19 and J usage is TRBJ2-3, with 8 bases identical to TRBD2. CDR1 is LNHDA, CDR2 SQIVND, per germline (reference sequence). The CDR3 is made up of 17 amino acids. The trim removed 5 bases at V and 3 bases at J, leaving 13 bases unmatched.

The chain employs TRBV18 and TRBJ2-1; a weak D match, TRBD2 (6 bases). In germline, CDR1 is KGHSH, CDR2 LQKENI. There are 16 residues in the CDR3. The V end lost 1 base, the J end lost 6 bases, and 16 bases lay between the germline ends. CDR3 DNA sequence: TGTGCCAGCTCACCACGGGGGGTAACGCGCGGCAATGAGCAGTTCTTC. This gives the protein CASSPRGVTRGNEQFF.

This clonotype is deemed large (0.1 to 1%). This sequence joins TRBV7-6 and TRBJ2-1, with D perhaps given as TRBD1 or TRBD2 (5 bases each). The CDR3 length is 18 residues. CDR1 is SGHVS, CDR2 FNYEAQ, per germline. Trimming took off 6 bases at V and 2 bases at J, with 23 bases between the two ends. The CDR3 nucleotides are TGTGCCAGCAGAGGGCTTCTGGGGGATAATTATGCCTACAATGAGCAGTTCTTC. Translating it yields CASRGLLGDNYAYNEQFF.

This clonotype was recorded many times. V usage is TRBV5-5 and J usage is TRBJ2-1, with 9 bases that match TRBD2. The CDR3 is made up of 17 amino acids. V lost 2 bases to trimming and J lost 6 bases; unmatched junction nucleotides: 12. Looked up from germline, CDR1 is SGHKS and CDR2 is YYEKEE (reference sequence). This CDR3 is CASSFGGRAGGLNEQFF. The CDR3 DNA sequence: TGTGCCAGCAGCTTCGGGGGGAGAGCGGGGGGTCTCAATGAGCAGTTCTTC.

This clonotype was recorded a few times. V and J are TRBV6-2 or TRBV6-3 and TRBJ2-1; D is ambiguous. The CDR3 runs to 16 residues. The germline V gene has CDR1 MNHEY and CDR2 SVGEGT. The V gene lost 0 bases and the J gene lost 0 bases, with 9 bases spanning the gap. Written as DNA, the CDR3 is TGTGCCAGCAGTTACTCTGTGACCCGCTCCTACAATGAGCAGTTCTTC. Protein: CASSYSVTRSYNEQFF.

This clonotype was observed many times. This chain links TRBV6-5 with TRBJ2-3, with a weak D call TRBD1 (5 bases). The V end lost 2 bases, the J end lost 8 bases, and 17 bases lay between the germline ends. This CDR3 is built from 15 residues. CDR1 is MNHEY, CDR2 SVGAGI, per germline. This CDR3 is CASSYDGALSGTQYF. The CDR3, as DNA: TGTGCCAGCAGTTACGATGGGGCACTCTCGGGTACGCAGTATTTT.

As concerns this clonotype: A read error may explain this, as a much larger clone is one base away. As the CDR3 is not closed by the conserved phenylalanine or tryptophan, this likely results from a read error. The DNA is left out, because the CDR3 cannot be placed on it with certainty; the CDR3 is given as TCRdb lists it. The rearrangement uses TRBV21-1 and TRBJ1-1; the table's TRBD1 call for D was not verified on the DNA. TRBV21-1 is marked as a pseudogene. The CDR3 totals 18 residues, both ends included. The CDR3 region is CASSKKGSPRRNKTEAFS.

This clonotype was detected ten times or more. The chain recombines TRBV7-9 with TRBJ1-4; D perhaps matches TRBD1 (6 bases). Germline CDR1 is SEHNR and CDR2 is FQNEAQ (reference sequence). The CDR3 has 15 residues. Trimming left V 0 bases short and J 7 bases short, with 12 bases between. CDR3 in DNA: TGTGCCAGCAGCTTAGCGGGCAGGGGAGTTGAAAAACTGTTTTTT. Translation: CASSLAGRGVEKLFF.

The V gene is TRBV7-6, the J gene TRBJ2-7; TRBD1 matches 10 bases. Germline values: CDR1 SGHVS, CDR2 FNYEAQ. V was pared by 8 bases and J by 5 bases, with 15 bases of the junction left unmatched. The CDR3 is 16 residues long. The CDR3, as DNA: TGTGCCAGCGGCCGAGACCGCCCCGGACAGGGGGACGAGCAGTACTTC. This sequence encodes CASGRDRPGQGDEQYF.

This clonotype was counted many times. The chain carries TRBV7-2 and TRBJ1-1; the D is unclear. The V gene's germline CDR1 is SGHTA and CDR2 FQGNSA. This CDR3 is built from 13 residues. With 4 bases removed from V and 1 base from J, the gap between germline ends came to 7 bases. The CDR3 coding sequence is TGTGCCAGCAGCTCCGGACGGAACACTGAAGCTTTCTTT. Translated: CASSSGRNTEAFF.

The rearrangement joins TRBV7-3 to TRBJ2-7; TRBD1 aligns across 7 bases. V shed 4 bases, J shed 3 bases, and the junction held 9 bases outside the gene matches. Germline CDR1 reads SGHTA; CDR2 reads FQGTGA. CDR3 length equals 15 residues. CDR3 sequence (DNA): TGTGCCAGCAGCTCAACCCGGGACAGAGGCTACGAGCAGTACTTC. It translates to CASSSTRDRGYEQYF. The full variable domain, rest sourced from reference TRBV7-3 and TRBJ2-7, is GAGVSQTPSNKVTEKGKYVELRCDPISGHTALYWYRQSLGQGPEFLIYFQGTGAADDSGLPNDRFFAVRPEGSVSTLKIQRTERGDSAVYLCASSSTRDRGYEQYFGPGTRLTVT.

The table lists this clonotype with many counts. The chain employs TRBV11-2 and TRBJ2-3; 9 nucleotides agree with TRBD2. Germline values: CDR1 SGHAT, CDR2 FQNNGV. Trimming removed 5 bases from V and 2 bases from J; junction bases left unmatched: 5. The length of the CDR3 is 15 residues. The CDR3: CASSALAGYTDTQYF. The CDR3 bases are TGTGCCAGCAGCGCACTAGCGGGTTACACAGATACGCAGTATTTT. The full variable domain, in which reference TRBV11-2 and TRBJ2-3 provide the parts outside the CDR3, is EAGVAQSPRYKIIEKRQSVAFWCNPISGHATLYWYQQILGQGPKLLIQFQNNGVVDDSQLPKDRFSAERLKGVDSTLKIQPAKLEDSAVYLCASSALAGYTDTQYFGPGTRLTVL.

This clonotype is judged medium-sized. The CDR3 nucleotides read TGTGCCAGCAGTTATAAATTAGGATCCTCCGCGAACACCGGGGAGCTGTTTTTT. Its translation is CASSYKLGSSANTGELFF. The rearrangement joins TRBV6-5 to TRBJ2-2, with no clear D. The germline gives CDR1 MNHEY, CDR2 SVGAGI. This CDR3 contains 18 residues. V was shortened by 3 bases and J by 0 bases, with 17 bases between the two germline ends.

This chain links TRBV7-2 with TRBJ1-4, with D uncertain. The V end was cut by 0 bases, the J end by 10 bases, with 24 bases between. From germline, CDR1 is SGHTA and CDR2 FQGNSA. This CDR3 contains 18 residues. The CDR3 here is CASSLAPPSGQESGKLFF. Here the CDR3 DNA reads TGTGCCAGCAGCTTAGCCCCGCCCTCGGGCCAAGAGAGCGGAAAACTGTTTTTT.

This clonotype came up many times. The chain joins TRBV7-9 to TRBJ2-3; the match to TRBD2 covers 8 bases. The CDR3 covers 17 residues. The V gene's germline CDR1 is SEHNR and CDR2 FQNEAQ (reference sequence). V gave up 8 bases and J gave up 2 bases; unmatched junction bases: 15. In DNA form, the CDR3 reads TGTGCCAGCCCAGCGGGGGACAAAATCGCTTACACAGATACGCAGTATTTT. Protein sequence: CASPAGDKIAYTDTQYF.